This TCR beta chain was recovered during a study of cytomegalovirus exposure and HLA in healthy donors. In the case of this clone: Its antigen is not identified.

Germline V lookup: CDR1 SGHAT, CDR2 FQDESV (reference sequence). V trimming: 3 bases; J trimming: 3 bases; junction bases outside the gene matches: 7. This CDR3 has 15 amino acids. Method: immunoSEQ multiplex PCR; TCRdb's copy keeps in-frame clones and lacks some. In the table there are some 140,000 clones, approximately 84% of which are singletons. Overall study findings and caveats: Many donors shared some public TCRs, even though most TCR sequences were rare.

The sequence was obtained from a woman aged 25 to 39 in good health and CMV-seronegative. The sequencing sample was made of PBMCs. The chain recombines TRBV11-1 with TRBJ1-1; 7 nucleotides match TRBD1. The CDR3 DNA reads TGTGCCAGCAGCTTTCGCAGGGGGACCGACACTGAAGCTTTCTTT. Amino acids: CASSFRRGTDTEAFF.